Reported below is one T cell receptor beta chain. Its antigen is unidentified. The data originate from a study of cytomegalovirus exposure and HLA in healthy donors. This CDR3 has 16 amino acids. Germline CDR1 reads SQVTM; CDR2 reads ANQGSEA. Trimming took 0 bases from V and 8 from J; bases not matched to a gene: 11. PCR amplification relied on 60 Vbeta primers (plus 13 Jbeta primers). Assay: immunoSEQ multiplex PCR; the TCRdb copy retains only in-frame clones and omits some. This table holds roughly 120,000 clones, around 73% found once. Study conclusions and caveats: Among the most significant clusters, several appeared linked to common viral pathogens in a later analysis. An analysis was carried out later, and it reportedly showed fewer N-insertions in an Asian-associated ancestry cluster than the approximately 670-donor mean. Within a later analysis, the majority of CMV-associated TCR beta chains appeared HLA-restricted.

Sequencing was carried out using PBMCs. The sequence came from a woman between 35 and 50 years old in good health and CMV-seropositive. The chain couples TRBV29-1 to TRBJ2-1; 9 bases line up with TRBD1. CDR3 nucleotide sequence: TGCAGCGTTGAAGAGCTCCGGGACAGGGTATCGGATGAGCAGTTCTTC. Translating gives CSVEELRDRVSDEQFF.